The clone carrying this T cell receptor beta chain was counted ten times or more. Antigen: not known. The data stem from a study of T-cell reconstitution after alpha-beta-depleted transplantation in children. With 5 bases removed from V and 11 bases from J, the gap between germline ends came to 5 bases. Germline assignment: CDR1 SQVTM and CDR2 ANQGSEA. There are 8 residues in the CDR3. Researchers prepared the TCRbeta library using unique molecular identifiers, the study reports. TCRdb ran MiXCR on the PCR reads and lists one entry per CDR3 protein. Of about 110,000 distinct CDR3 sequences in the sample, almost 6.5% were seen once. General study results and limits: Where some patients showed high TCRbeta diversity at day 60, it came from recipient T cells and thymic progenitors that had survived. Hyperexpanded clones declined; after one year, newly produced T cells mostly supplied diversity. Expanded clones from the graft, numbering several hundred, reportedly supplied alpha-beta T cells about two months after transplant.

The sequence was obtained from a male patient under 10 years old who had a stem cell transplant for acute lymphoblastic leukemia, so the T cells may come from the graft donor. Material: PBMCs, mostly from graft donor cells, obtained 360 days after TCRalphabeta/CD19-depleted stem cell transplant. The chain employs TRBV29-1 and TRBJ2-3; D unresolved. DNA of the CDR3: TGCAGCGTTCCGGGGCAGTATTTT. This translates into CSVPGQYF.